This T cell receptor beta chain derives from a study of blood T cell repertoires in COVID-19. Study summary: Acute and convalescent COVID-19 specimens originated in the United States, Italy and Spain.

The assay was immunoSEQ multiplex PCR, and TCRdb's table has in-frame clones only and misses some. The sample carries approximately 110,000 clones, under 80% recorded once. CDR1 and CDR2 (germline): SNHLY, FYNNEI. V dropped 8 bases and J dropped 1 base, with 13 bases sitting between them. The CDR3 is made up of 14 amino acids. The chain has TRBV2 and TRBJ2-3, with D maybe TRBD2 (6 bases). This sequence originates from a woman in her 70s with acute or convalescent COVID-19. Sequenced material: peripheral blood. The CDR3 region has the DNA TGTGCCAGCTGGGGGACTGGGGGCACAGATACGCAGTATTTT. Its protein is CASWGTGGTDTQYF.